The 2 T cell receptor beta chains listed next were all sequenced from one sample in a study of somatic mutations in cytotoxic T cells in rheumatoid arthritis. The repertoire was sequenced with immunoSEQ multiplex PCR; TCRdb's copy has only in-frame clones and lacks some. Of 25,000 to 30,000 clones in the sample, 82% are singletons; the top ten hold roughly 5%. The sequenced sample was CD8+ T cells sorted from blood. The receptor source for this set is a man between 45 and 60 years old in good health.

V gene TRBV6-1 combines with J gene TRBJ1-2, with no clear D. Trimming took 3 bases from V and 4 from J, leaving 12 bases between them. The V gene's germline CDR1 is MNHNS and CDR2 SASEGT. CDR3 size: 14 residues. CDR3 residues: CASSDMGILYGYTF. In DNA, the CDR3 is TGTGCCAGCAGTGACATGGGGATCCTCTATGGCTACACCTTC.

This clone was seen only a few times. This CDR3 is CASSPGTGIYEQYF. CDR3 DNA sequence: TGTGCCAGCAGCCCCGGGACAGGGATATACGAGCAGTACTTC. The chain carries TRBV27 and TRBJ2-7; 9 bases are shared with TRBD1. The J segment lost 4 bases and the V segment lost 6 bases, leaving 7 bases of the junction unmatched. The CDR3 contains 14 residues. CDR1 MNHEY and CDR2 SMNVEV come from the germline V gene (reference sequence).